This T cell receptor beta chain is drawn from a study of T cells in Graves' hyperthyroidism and ophthalmopathy. TCR beta CDR3 regions were amplified from RNA transcripts. RT-PCR in the first round (using the HTBI primer set) targeted the TCR CDR3. TCRdb ran MiXCR on the multiplex PCR reads and lists one entry per CDR3 protein. The sample yields some 400,000 distinct CDR3 sequences, roughly 14% seen once. V shed 5 bases and J shed 6 bases, with 19 bases lying between them. The CDR3 totals 16 residues. CDR1 and CDR2 from the germline V gene are MGHRA and YSYEKL. There are a few counts of this clonotype. This sequence was found in a man in his thirties or forties with Graves' hyperthyroidism that later progressed to Graves' ophthalmopathy. What was sequenced was blood. The rearrangement joins TRBV4-1 to TRBJ2-2, with D possibly being TRBD2 (5 bases). The CDR3 DNA follows: TGCGCCAGCAGCTCAAGATCAGGCGTACTAGCCGGGGAGCTGTTTTTT. Translating gives CASSSRSGVLAGELFF.